The 30 T cell receptor beta chains presented below share a single source sample, sequenced in a study of shared T cell receptors in the human thymus. The assay was immunoSEQ multiplex PCR, and TCRdb's table has in-frame clones only and misses some. The table lists hundreds of thousands of clones, around 87% of them singletons. This same sample was also part of a study on human thymus T cells.

Material: thymocytes. Receptor source: a boy younger than two with a congenital heart defect.

The chain joins TRBV28 to TRBJ2-7; maybe TRBD2 (6 bases). Germline CDR1 MDHEN, CDR2 SYDVKM. The CDR3 has 14 amino acids. The V end lost 8 bases, the J end lost 2 bases, and 16 bases lay between the germline ends. The CDR3 region is CASLPGTDPYEQYF. The CDR3 nucleotides are TGTGCCAGCCTCCCCGGGACTGACCCCTACGAGCAGTACTTC. Combining the CDR3 with reference TRBV28 and TRBJ2-7 gives the whole variable domain DVKVTQSSRYLVKRTGEKVFLECVQDMDHENMFWYRQDPGLGLRLIYFSYDVKMKEKGDIPEGYSVSREKKERFSLILESASTNQTSMYLCASLPGTDPYEQYFGPGTRLTVT.

The J gene is TRBJ1-5, the V gene TRBV15, with D possibly being TRBD1 (6 bases). Looked up from germline, CDR1 is LNHNV and CDR2 is YYDKDF (reference sequence). V was shortened by 0 bases and J by 2 bases, with 14 bases between the two germline ends. The CDR3 is 17 residues long. The DNA for the CDR3 is TGTGCCACCAGCAGAGATAAGGGGGTAATGGGCAATCAGCCCCAGCATTTT. Its protein is CATSRDKGVMGNQPQHF.

The J gene is TRBJ2-7, the V gene TRBV5-6, with unresolved D. The germline CDR1 and CDR2 sequences are SGHDT and YYEEEE. CDR3 size: 13 residues. The V and J ends lost 0 bases and 1 base respectively, with 5 bases between them. This CDR3 is CASSLAPSYEQYF. In nucleotides, the CDR3 is TGTGCCAGCAGCTTGGCCCCATCCTACGAGCAGTACTTC.

V usage is TRBV5-6 and J usage is TRBJ2-5, with D perhaps TRBD1 (5 bases). Germline values: CDR1 SGHDT, CDR2 YYEEEE. The CDR3 runs to 13 residues. Trimming stripped 1 base from V and 5 bases from J, with 9 bases between. CDR3 DNA sequence: TGTGCCAGCAGCTTGAAGGGGTCGGAGACCCAGTACTTC. Translating gives CASSLKGSETQYF.

This sequence joins TRBV4-2 and TRBJ2-7, with 7 positions matching TRBD1. The CDR3 has 19 amino acids. CDR1 LGHNA and CDR2 YNFKEQ come from the germline V gene. The V and J ends lost 0 bases and 0 bases, in that order; junction bases with no gene match: 14. CDR3 sequence: CASSQDGKTTDRDSYEQYF. The DNA of the CDR3 is TGTGCCAGCAGCCAAGATGGAAAAACGACCGACAGGGACTCCTACGAGCAGTACTTC.

The chain uses TRBV28 and TRBJ2-1, with D maybe TRBD1 (6 bases). Germline loops: CDR1 MDHEN, CDR2 SYDVKM. V was cut by 7 bases and J by 6 bases, with 13 bases left in between. This CDR3 is 13 amino acids long. CDR3 sequence (DNA): TGTGCCAGCACCCTGGTCAGGGGCAATGAGCAGTTCTTC. Encoded protein: CASTLVRGNEQFF.

The chain has TRBV4-3 and TRBJ1-1; no definite D call. Deletions cut 5 bases from V and 1 base from J, with 11 bases between. This CDR3 has 14 amino acids. CDR1 LGHNA and CDR2 YSLEER come from the germline V gene. The CDR3 protein is CASSKGGENTEAFF. The DNA for the CDR3 is TGCGCCAGCAGCAAGGGCGGGGAGAACACTGAAGCTTTCTTT.

This clone was counted only a few times. V gene TRBV10-1 combines with J gene TRBJ2-7; 12 nucleotides line up with TRBD2. The ends lost 5 bases at V and 5 bases at J; junction bases unmatched: 13. This CDR3 is 17 amino acids long. CDR1 and CDR2 from the germline V gene are WNHNN and SYGVQD (reference sequence). The CDR3 DNA reads as TGCGCCAGCAGTCCCGGAGGACTAGCGGGACACCTCGACGAGCAGTACTTC. This gives the protein CASSPGGLAGHLDEQYF.

V and J are TRBV4-3 and TRBJ2-7; 10 positions match TRBD2. V shed 2 bases, J shed 3 bases, and the junction held 19 bases outside the gene matches. This CDR3 has 20 amino acids. Germline assignment: CDR1 LGHNA and CDR2 YSLEER. The CDR3: CASSQSGGLAGALTYYEQYF. The CDR3 region has the DNA TGCGCCAGCAGCCAAAGCGGCGGCCTAGCGGGGGCCCTTACCTACTACGAGCAGTACTTC.

This clone showed up just once. J is TRBJ2-7 and V is TRBV18; TRBD1 is a possible D gene (6 bases). Trimming removed 4 bases at V and 2 bases at J, with 15 bases between. CDR3 length: 15 residues. Per germline, CDR1 KGHSH and CDR2 LQKENI. CDR3 region: CASSHYADSTYEQYF. CDR3 bases: TGTGCCAGCTCACACTACGCGGACAGTACCTACGAGCAGTACTTC.

The chain combines TRBV11-2 with TRBJ2-7; perhaps TRBD2 as D (6 bases). The germline V gene has CDR1 SGHAT and CDR2 FQNNGV. This CDR3 has 16 amino acids. Between the trimmed V and J ends, which lost 5 bases and 4 bases, there was a span of 21 bases. As DNA, the CDR3 is TGTGCCAGCAGCCATTGTTTCCGGGAGTGTTTGTACGAGCAGTACTTC. The encoded protein is CASSHCFRECLYEQYF. The full variable domain, rest sourced from reference TRBV11-2 and TRBJ2-7, is EAGVAQSPRYKIIEKRQSVAFWCNPISGHATLYWYQQILGQGPKLLIQFQNNGVVDDSQLPKDRFSAERLKGVDSTLKIQPAKLEDSAVYLCASSHCFRECLYEQYFGPGTRLTVT.

The genes are TRBV12-5 and TRBJ2-7; tentative D call: TRBD1 (6 bases). V shed 0 bases and J shed 4 bases, with 19 bases lying between them. CDR1 and CDR2 from the germline V gene are LGHNT and FRNRAP. There are 17 residues in the CDR3. CDR3 protein: CASGLVPDNKGDYEQYF. In DNA form, the CDR3 reads TGTGCTAGTGGTTTGGTCCCGGACAACAAGGGGGATTACGAGCAGTACTTC. The entire variable domain, with the rest obtained from reference TRBV12-5 and TRBJ2-7, is as follows: DARVTQTPRHKVTEMGQEVTMRCQPILGHNTVFWYRQTMMQGLELLAYFRNRAPLDDSGMPKDRFSAEMPDATLATLKIQPSEPRDSAVYFCASGLVPDNKGDYEQYFGPGTRLTVT.

The chain links TRBV28 to TRBJ1-1; D not resolved. The V and J ends lost 5 bases and 1 base respectively, with 17 bases between them. The CDR3 consists of 16 residues. Germline CDR1 is MDHEN and CDR2 is SYDVKM. The CDR3 region has the DNA TGTGCCAGCAGTCTTCCTGTCGGGGTGACGAACACTGAAGCTTTCTTT. Its translation is CASSLPVGVTNTEAFF.

The chain employs TRBV19 and TRBJ2-7, with D possibly TRBD2 on 6 matching bases. The V end was cut by 6 bases, the J end by 0 bases, with 9 bases between. The CDR3 totals 13 residues. From germline, CDR1 is LNHDA and CDR2 SQIVND (reference sequence). In DNA form, the CDR3 reads TGTGCCAGTAGCCCGGAGGGCTCCTACGAGCAGTACTTC. The encoded protein is CASSPEGSYEQYF. The full variable domain, in which reference TRBV19 and TRBJ2-7 provide the parts outside the CDR3, is DGGITQSPKYLFRKEGQNVTLSCEQNLNHDAMYWYRQDPGQGLRLIYYSQIVNDFQKGDIAEGYSVSREKKESFPLTVTSAQKNPTAFYLCASSPEGSYEQYFGPGTRLTVT.

This clone was counted a few times. This rearrangement joins TRBV30 to TRBJ1-2; D unclear. V lost 2 bases and J 0 bases, leaving 7 bases between the germline ends. This CDR3 has 13 amino acids. Per the germline V gene, CDR1 is GTSNPN and CDR2 is SVGIG (reference sequence). The CDR3 coding sequence is TGTGCCTGGAGTACCCGGGCTAACTATGGCTACACCTTC. This translates into CAWSTRANYGYTF. Drawing the rest from reference TRBV30 and TRBJ1-2, the complete variable domain is SQTIHQWPATLVQPVGSPLSLECTVEGTSNPNLYWYRQAAGRGLQLLFYSVGIGQISSEVPQNLSASRPQDRQFILSSKKLLLSDSGFYLCAWSTRANYGYTFGSGTRLTVV.

The V and J genes are TRBV7-9 and TRBJ2-7; tentative D call: TRBD1 (6 bases). Germline values: CDR1 SEHNR, CDR2 FQNEAQ (reference sequence). With 1 base removed from V and 6 bases from J, the gap between germline ends came to 10 bases. The CDR3 has 13 amino acids. The CDR3 spells CASSLDAGAEQYF. In DNA, the CDR3 is TGTGCCAGCAGCTTAGATGCAGGGGCCGAGCAGTACTTC.

This clone has just a few counts. V and J are TRBV5-4 and TRBJ1-1; D is possibly TRBD1 (6 bases). The germline CDR1 and CDR2 sequences are SGHNT and YYREEE (reference sequence). V lost 4 bases, J lost 0 bases, and 16 bases lay in between. The length of the CDR3 is 16 residues. CDR3 in amino acids: CASSVTSTGLNTEAFF. The DNA of the CDR3 is TGTGCCAGCAGCGTAACGTCGACAGGATTGAACACTGAAGCTTTCTTT. The variable domain in full, completed from reference TRBV5-4 and TRBJ1-1, reads ETGVTQSPTHLIKTRGQQVTLRCSSQSGHNTVSWYQQALGQGPQFIFQYYREEENGRGNFPPRFSGLQFPNYSSELNVNALELDDSALYLCASSVTSTGLNTEAFFGQGTRLTVV.

This chain uses TRBV4-3 with TRBJ2-1; 10 positions match TRBD2. The CDR3 contains 16 residues. CDR1 and CDR2 (germline): LGHNA, YSLEER. J was trimmed by 7 bases and V by 1 base; bases with no gene match: 7. This chain's CDR3 is CASSQALPTSGNEQFF. As DNA, the CDR3 is TGCGCCAGCAGCCAAGCCCTCCCGACTAGCGGGAATGAGCAGTTCTTC.

Points on this clone: The junction shows a germline mismatch at one end, possibly a read error. The chain links TRBV14 to TRBJ1-4; a weak D match, TRBD1 (6 bases). The CDR3 is 13 amino acids. Germline CDR1 reads SGHDN; CDR2 reads FVKESK. The CDR3, as DNA: TGTGCCAGCAGCCAAGAAAACAGGGTAAGCCTTCCATTT. Its translation: CASSQENRVSLPF.

This clone has only a few counts. V and J are TRBV21-1 and TRBJ1-4; TRBD1, the table's D call, was not compared with the DNA. TRBV21-1 constitutes a pseudogene. This CDR3 has 14 amino acids. The CDR3 protein is CASSTRDRGEKLFF. CDR3 bases: TGTGCCAGCAGCACGCGGGACAGGGGTGAAAAACTGTTTTTT.

As for this clone: Other DNA sequences in the sample encode the same CDR3. The chain employs TRBV28 and TRBJ1-3; D gene unclear. Germline CDR1 is MDHEN and CDR2 is SYDVKM. The CDR3 loop spans 12 amino acids. The germline V and J ends were trimmed by 4 bases and 7 bases, with 8 bases remaining between them. CDR3 sequence (DNA): TGTGCCAGCAGTTCGGGTGGCAACACCATATATTTT. Translated: CASSSGGNTIYF.

The V call is TRBV11-2, the J call TRBJ2-7; D might be TRBD1 (6 bases). CDR3 length: 14 amino acids. Germline CDR1 and CDR2: SGHAT and FQNNGV. V dropped 4 bases and J dropped 3 bases, with 13 bases sitting between them. CDR3 in DNA: TGTGCCAGCAGCTCCCGACAGGATGACTACGAGCAGTACTTC. Translation: CASSSRQDDYEQYF.

The genes are TRBV7-9 and TRBJ2-7; D possibly corresponds to TRBD2 (5 bases). The V end was cut by 6 bases, the J end by 3 bases, with 15 bases between. Looked up from germline, CDR1 is SEHNR and CDR2 is FQNEAQ (reference sequence). This CDR3 region has 14 residues. In DNA, the CDR3 is TGTGCCAGCAGTCCCCTAGCTGAATACTACGAGCAGTACTTC. It translates to CASSPLAEYYEQYF.

This clone was found a few times. V is TRBV4-3 and J is TRBJ2-3; TRBD2 agrees at 12 bases. Germline CDR1 and CDR2: LGHNA and YSLEER. Trimming took 5 bases from V and 3 from J; bases not matched to a gene: 6. There are 16 residues in the CDR3. CDR3: CASSSRTSGKTDTQYF. Written as DNA, the CDR3 is TGCGCCAGCAGCAGTCGGACTAGCGGGAAAACAGATACGCAGTATTTT.

The CDR3 DNA is TGTGCCAGCATTAGGACAGGGTTGATAGGCAATCAGCCCCAGCATTTT. Its protein is CASIRTGLIGNQPQHF. V gene TRBV28 combines with J gene TRBJ1-5; TRBD1 aligns across 8 bases. The CDR3 runs to 16 residues. Per germline, CDR1 MDHEN and CDR2 SYDVKM. V was clipped by 7 bases and J by 2 bases; unmatched bases: 10.

This chain joins TRBV7-9 and TRBJ1-2, with D unresolved. CDR1 is SEHNR, CDR2 FQNEAQ, per germline (reference sequence). Trimming left V 0 bases short and J 4 bases short, with 9 bases between. The CDR3 totals 14 residues. The CDR3 loop reads CASSLAGFLYGYTF. DNA of the CDR3: TGTGCCAGCAGCTTAGCCGGGTTCCTCTATGGCTACACCTTC.

The V gene is TRBV12-5, the J gene TRBJ1-1, with 10 bases that match TRBD1. Looked up from germline, CDR1 is LGHNT and CDR2 is FRNRAP. V lost 1 base to trimming and J lost 1 base; unmatched junction nucleotides: 21. The length of the CDR3 is 22 residues. The CDR3 sequence: CASGLATAGQGFGVIRNTEAFF. The CDR3 DNA reads as TGTGCTAGTGGTTTGGCAACTGCGGGACAGGGGTTTGGAGTGATCAGGAACACTGAAGCTTTCTTT.

This chain uses TRBV4-3 with TRBJ2-1; 13 nucleotides match TRBD2. The CDR3 runs 18 residues. After removal of 4 bases from V and 0 bases from J, the junction contained 6 bases not matched to a gene. Germline values: CDR1 LGHNA, CDR2 YSLEER. This CDR3 reads CASSLVGTSGISYNEQFF. The DNA of the CDR3 is TGCGCCAGCAGCCTAGTCGGGACTAGCGGGATCTCCTACAATGAGCAGTTCTTC.

The chain links TRBV5-6 to TRBJ2-1, with 8 bases identical to TRBD2. Trimming removed 2 bases from V and 7 bases from J; junction bases left unmatched: 8. Germline CDR1 is SGHDT and CDR2 is YYEEEE. CDR3 length: 15 amino acids. The CDR3 sequence is CASSLRLAGMNEQFF. DNA of the CDR3: TGTGCCAGCAGCTTACGGTTAGCGGGAATGAATGAGCAGTTCTTC.

The V and J genes are TRBV7-2 and TRBJ1-2; D may be TRBD1 (6 bases). The length of the CDR3 is 19 residues. The V end was cut by 2 bases, the J end by 1 base, with 23 bases between. Germline V gene data show CDR1 as SGHTA and CDR2 as FQGNSA. DNA of the CDR3: TGTGCCAGCAGCTTAAGTAGTAAAGGCAAAGGACAGATTAACTATGGCTACACCTTC. Translation: CASSLSSKGKGQINYGYTF.